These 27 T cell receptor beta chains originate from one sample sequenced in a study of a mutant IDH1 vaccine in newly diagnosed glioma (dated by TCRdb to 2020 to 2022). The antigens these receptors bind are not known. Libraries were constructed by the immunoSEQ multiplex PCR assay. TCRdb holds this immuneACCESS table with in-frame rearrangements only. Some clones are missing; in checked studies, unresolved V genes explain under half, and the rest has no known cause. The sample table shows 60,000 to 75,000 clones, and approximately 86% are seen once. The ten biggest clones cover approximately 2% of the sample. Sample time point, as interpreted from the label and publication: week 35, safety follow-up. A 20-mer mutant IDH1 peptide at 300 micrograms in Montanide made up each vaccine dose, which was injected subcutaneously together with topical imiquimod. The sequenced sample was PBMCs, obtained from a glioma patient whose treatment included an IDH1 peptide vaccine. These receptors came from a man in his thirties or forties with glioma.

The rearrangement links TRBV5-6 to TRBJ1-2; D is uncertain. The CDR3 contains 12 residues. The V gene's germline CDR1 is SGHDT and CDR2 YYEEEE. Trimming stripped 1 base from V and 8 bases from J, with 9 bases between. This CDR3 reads CASSLLGRGYTF. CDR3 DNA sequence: TGTGCCAGCAGCTTGTTAGGGAGAGGCTACACCTTC.

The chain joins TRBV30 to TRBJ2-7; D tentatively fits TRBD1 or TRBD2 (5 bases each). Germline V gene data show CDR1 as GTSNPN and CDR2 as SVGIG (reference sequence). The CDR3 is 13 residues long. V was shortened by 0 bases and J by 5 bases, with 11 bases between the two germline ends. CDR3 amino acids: CAWSVGDGDEQYF. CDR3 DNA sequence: TGTGCCTGGAGTGTAGGGGACGGGGACGAGCAGTACTTC.

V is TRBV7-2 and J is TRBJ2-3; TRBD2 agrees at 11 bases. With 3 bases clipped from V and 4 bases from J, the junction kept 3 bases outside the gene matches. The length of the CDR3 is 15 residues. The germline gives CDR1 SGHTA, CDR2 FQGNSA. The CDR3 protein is CASSFSGGGSDTQYF. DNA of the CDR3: TGTGCCAGCAGCTTTAGCGGGGGGGGGTCAGATACGCAGTATTTT.

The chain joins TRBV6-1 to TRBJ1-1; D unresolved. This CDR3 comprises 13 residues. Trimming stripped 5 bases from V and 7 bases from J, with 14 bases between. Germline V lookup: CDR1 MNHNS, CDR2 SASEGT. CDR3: CASSRVGSGEAFF. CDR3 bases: TGTGCCAGCAGTCGGGTGGGTAGTGGTGAAGCTTTCTTT.

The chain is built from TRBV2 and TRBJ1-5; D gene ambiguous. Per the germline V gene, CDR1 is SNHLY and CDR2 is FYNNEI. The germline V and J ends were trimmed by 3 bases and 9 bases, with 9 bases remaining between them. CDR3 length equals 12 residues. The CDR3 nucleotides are TGTGCCAGCAGTGACCCCTTCCTGCCCCAGCATTTT. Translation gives CASSDPFLPQHF.

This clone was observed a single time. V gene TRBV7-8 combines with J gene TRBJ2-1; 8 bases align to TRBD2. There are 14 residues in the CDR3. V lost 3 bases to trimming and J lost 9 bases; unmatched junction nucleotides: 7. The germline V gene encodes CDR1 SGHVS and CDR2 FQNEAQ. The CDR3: CASSFELAVGEQFF. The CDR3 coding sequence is TGTGCCAGCAGCTTCGAACTAGCGGTCGGTGAGCAGTTCTTC.

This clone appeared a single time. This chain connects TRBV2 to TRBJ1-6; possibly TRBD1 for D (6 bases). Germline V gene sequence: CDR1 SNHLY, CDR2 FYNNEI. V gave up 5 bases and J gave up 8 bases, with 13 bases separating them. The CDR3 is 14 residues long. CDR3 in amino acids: CASSRGVRDSPLHF. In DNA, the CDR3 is TGTGCCAGCAGTAGGGGGGTCAGGGATTCACCCCTCCACTTT.

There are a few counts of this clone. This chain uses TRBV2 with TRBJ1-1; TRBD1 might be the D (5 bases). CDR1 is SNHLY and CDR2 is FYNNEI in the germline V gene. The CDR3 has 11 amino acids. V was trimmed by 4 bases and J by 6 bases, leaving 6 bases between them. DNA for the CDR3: TGTGCCAGCAGTGGACAGCCTGAAGCTTTCTTT. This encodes CASSGQPEAFF.

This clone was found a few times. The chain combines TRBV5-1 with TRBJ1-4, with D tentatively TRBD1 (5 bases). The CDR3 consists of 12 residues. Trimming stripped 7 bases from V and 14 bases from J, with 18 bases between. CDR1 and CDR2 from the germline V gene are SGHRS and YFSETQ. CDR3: CASGNIGEPLFF. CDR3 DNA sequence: TGCGCCAGCGGAAATATAGGGGAACCGCTGTTTTTT.

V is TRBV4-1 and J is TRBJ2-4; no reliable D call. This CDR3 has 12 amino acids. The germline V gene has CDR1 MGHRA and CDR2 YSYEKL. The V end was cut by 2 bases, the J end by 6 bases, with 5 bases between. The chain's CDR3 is CASSQLGNIQYF. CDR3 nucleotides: TGCGCCAGCAGCCAATTAGGAAACATTCAGTACTTC.

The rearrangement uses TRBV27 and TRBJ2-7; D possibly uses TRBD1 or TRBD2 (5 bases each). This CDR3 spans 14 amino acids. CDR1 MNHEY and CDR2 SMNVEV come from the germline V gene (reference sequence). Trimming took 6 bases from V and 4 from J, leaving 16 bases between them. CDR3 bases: TGTGCCAGCAGCTCATCCCGGGACGTTTACGAGCAGTACTTC. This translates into CASSSSRDVYEQYF.

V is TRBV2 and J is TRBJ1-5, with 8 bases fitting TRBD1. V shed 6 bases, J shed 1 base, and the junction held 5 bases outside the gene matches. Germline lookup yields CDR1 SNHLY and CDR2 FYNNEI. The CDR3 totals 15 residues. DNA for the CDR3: TGTGCCAGCAGGCTAACAGGGGGAAGCAATCAGCCCCAGCATTTT. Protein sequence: CASRLTGGSNQPQHF. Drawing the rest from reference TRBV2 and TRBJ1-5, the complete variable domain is EPEVTQTPSHQVTQMGQEVILRCVPISNHLYFYWYRQILGQKVEFLVSFYNNEISEKSEIFDDQFSVERPDGSNFTLKIRSTKLEDSAMYFCASRLTGGSNQPQHFGDGTRLSIL.

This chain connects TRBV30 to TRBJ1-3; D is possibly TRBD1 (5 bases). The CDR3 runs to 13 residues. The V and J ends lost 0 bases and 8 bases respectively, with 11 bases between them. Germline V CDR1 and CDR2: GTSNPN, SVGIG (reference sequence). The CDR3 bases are TGTGCCTGGAGTGTCAGGGAGGCGGACACCATATATTTT. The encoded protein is CAWSVREADTIYF.

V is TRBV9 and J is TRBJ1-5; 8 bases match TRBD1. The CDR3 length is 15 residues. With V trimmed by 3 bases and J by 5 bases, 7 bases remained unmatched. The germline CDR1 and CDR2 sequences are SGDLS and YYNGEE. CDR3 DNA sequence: TGTGCCAGCAGCGAAAGTGACAGGGGTTATCAGCCCCAGCATTTT. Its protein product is CASSESDRGYQPQHF.

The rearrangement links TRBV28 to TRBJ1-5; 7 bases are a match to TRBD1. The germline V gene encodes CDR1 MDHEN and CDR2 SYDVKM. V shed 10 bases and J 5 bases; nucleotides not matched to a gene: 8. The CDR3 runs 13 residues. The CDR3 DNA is TGTGCCACTAAGTTACAGGGGTATCAGCCCCAGCATTTT. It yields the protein CATKLQGYQPQHF.

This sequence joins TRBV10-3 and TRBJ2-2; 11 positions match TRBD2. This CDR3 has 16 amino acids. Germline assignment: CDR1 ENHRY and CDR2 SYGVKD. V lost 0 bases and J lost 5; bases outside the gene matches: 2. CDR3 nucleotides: TGTGCCATCAGTGAGTCAGCTAGCGGGAGGACCGGGGAGCTGTTTTTT. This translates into CAISESASGRTGELFF.

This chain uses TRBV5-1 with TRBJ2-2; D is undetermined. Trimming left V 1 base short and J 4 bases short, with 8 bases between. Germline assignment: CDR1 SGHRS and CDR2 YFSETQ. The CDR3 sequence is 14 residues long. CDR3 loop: CASSLPGTTGELFF. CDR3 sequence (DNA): TGCGCCAGCAGCTTGCCAGGAACCACCGGGGAGCTGTTTTTT.

The CDR3 bases are TGTGCCAGCAGTTTAACACCAGCGGGAGCGCAAGAGCAGTACTTC. Protein sequence: CASSLTPAGAQEQYF. The chain is built from TRBV27 and TRBJ2-7; TRBD2 matches 8 bases. The V gene end was trimmed by 2 bases and the J gene end by 7 bases; junction bases not matched to a gene: 10. CDR1 and CDR2 from the germline V gene are MNHEY and SMNVEV (reference sequence). CDR3 length: 15 residues.

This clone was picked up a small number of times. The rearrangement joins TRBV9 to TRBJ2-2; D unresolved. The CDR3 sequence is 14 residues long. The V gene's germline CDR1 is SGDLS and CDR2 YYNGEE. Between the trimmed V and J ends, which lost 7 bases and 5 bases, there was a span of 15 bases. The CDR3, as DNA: TGTGCCAGCCACCGTGGGTTGGGGACCGGGGAGCTGTTTTTT. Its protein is CASHRGLGTGELFF.

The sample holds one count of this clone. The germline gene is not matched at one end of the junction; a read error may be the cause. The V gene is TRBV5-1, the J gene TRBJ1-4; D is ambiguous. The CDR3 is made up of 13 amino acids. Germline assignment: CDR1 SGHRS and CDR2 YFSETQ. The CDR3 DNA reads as TGTGCCAGCAGCTTCACCCTTGAGGAAAAACTGTTTTTT. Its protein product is CASSFTLEEKLFF.

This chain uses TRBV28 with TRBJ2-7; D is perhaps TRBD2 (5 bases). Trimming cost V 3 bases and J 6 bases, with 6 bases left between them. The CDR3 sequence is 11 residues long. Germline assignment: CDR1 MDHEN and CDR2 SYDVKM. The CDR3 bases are TGTGCCAGCAGTTTTGCGGGCGAGCAGTACTTC. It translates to CASSFAGEQYF. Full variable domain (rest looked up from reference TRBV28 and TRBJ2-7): DVKVTQSSRYLVKRTGEKVFLECVQDMDHENMFWYRQDPGLGLRLIYFSYDVKMKEKGDIPEGYSVSREKKERFSLILESASTNQTSMYLCASSFAGEQYFGPGTRLTVT.

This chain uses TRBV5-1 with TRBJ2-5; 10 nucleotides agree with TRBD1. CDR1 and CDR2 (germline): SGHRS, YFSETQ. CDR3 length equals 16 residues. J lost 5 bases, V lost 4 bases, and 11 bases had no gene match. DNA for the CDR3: TGCGCCAGCAGCCTAGACCGGGACAGGGGTATGGAGACCCAGTACTTC. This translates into CASSLDRDRGMETQYF.

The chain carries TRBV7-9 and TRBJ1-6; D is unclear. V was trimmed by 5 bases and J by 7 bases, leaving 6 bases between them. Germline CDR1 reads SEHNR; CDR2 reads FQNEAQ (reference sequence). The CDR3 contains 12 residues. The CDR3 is CASSPSNSPLHF. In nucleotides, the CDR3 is TGTGCCAGCAGCCCATCGAATTCACCCCTCCACTTT.

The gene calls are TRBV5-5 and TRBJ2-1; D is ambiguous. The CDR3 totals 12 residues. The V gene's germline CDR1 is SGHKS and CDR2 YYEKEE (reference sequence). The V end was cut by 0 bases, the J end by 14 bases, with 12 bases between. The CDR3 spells CASSLVEGKEFF. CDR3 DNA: TGTGCCAGCAGCTTGGTGGAAGGGAAGGAGTTCTTC.

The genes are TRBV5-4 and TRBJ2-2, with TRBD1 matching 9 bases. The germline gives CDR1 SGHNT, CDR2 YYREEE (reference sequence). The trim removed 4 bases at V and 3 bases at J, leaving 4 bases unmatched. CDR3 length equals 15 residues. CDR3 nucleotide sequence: TGTGCCAGCAGCCTCCGGGACAGGGACACCGGGGAGCTGTTTTTT. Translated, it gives CASSLRDRDTGELFF.

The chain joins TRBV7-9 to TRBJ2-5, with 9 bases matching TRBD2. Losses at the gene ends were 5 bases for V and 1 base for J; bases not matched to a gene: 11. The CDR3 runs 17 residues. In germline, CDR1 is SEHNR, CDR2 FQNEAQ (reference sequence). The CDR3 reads CASSALTASGVQETQYF. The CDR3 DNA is TGTGCCAGCAGCGCCCTAACGGCTAGCGGGGTCCAAGAGACCCAGTACTTC.

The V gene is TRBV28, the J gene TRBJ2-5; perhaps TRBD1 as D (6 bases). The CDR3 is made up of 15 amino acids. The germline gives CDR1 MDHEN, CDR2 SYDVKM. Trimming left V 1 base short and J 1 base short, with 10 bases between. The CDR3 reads CASSLLGTIQETQYF. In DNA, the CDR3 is TGTGCCAGCAGTTTATTAGGGACAATCCAAGAGACCCAGTACTTC.